What follows are 18 T cell receptor beta chains derived from one specimen sequenced in a study of long-term antiretroviral therapy in people with HIV. Version v3.0 of the immunoSEQ assay ran at survey level. Sequenced by immunoSEQ multiplex PCR; TCRdb stores in-frame clones only, minus some. The repertoire includes roughly 33,000 clones, approximately 84% of them detected once, and around 8% sits in the top ten. Sequenced material: unsorted PBMCs, taken 3.1 years after starting antiretroviral therapy. The receptor set was obtained from a woman in her forties or fifties with HIV.

V usage is TRBV9 and J usage is TRBJ2-1, with TRBD2 as a possible D gene (6 bases). The CDR3 loop spans 14 amino acids. Germline CDR1 reads SGDLS; CDR2 reads YYNGEE. V was pared by 2 bases and J by 0 bases, with 6 bases between. The CDR3 loop reads CASSVEGSYNEQFF. As DNA, the CDR3 is TGTGCCAGCAGCGTGGAGGGCTCCTACAATGAGCAGTTCTTC.

This chain uses TRBV4-1 with TRBJ2-2, with no clear D. Germline lookup yields CDR1 MGHRA and CDR2 YSYEKL. The V gene lost 0 bases and the J gene lost 7 bases, with 12 bases spanning the gap. This CDR3 spans 15 amino acids. The CDR3 DNA is TGCGCCAGCAGCCAAGATCGGAACATTGACGGGGAGCTGTTTTTT. This sequence encodes CASSQDRNIDGELFF.

The chain combines TRBV29-1 with TRBJ2-5, with D hard to call. The germline gives CDR1 SQVTM, CDR2 ANQGSEA. Between the trimmed V and J ends, which lost 3 bases and 3 bases, there was a span of 8 bases. The CDR3 sequence is 12 residues long. For the CDR3, the DNA is TGCAGCGTTGAGATGGGAAAAGAGACCCAGTACTTC. Its protein is CSVEMGKETQYF.

This clone was recorded a few times. This sequence joins TRBV6-5 and TRBJ1-5; 7 bases align to TRBD1. Trimming at V came to 5 bases and at J to 1 base, leaving 2 bases not matched to a gene. Germline V gene data show CDR1 as MNHEY and CDR2 as SVGAGI. CDR3 length: 14 residues. The CDR3 here is CASSPGGSNQPQHF. DNA of the CDR3: TGTGCCAGCAGTCCAGGGGGGAGCAATCAGCCCCAGCATTTT.

The chain joins TRBV10-3 to TRBJ2-3; 14 nucleotides line up with TRBD2. With V trimmed by 7 bases and J by 0 bases, 9 bases remained unmatched. The CDR3 length is 18 residues. Germline-derived CDR1 and CDR2 are ENHRY and SYGVKD. This CDR3 is CAIKSGTSGGRSTDTQYF. The CDR3 DNA reads as TGTGCCATCAAGAGTGGGACTAGCGGGGGACGGAGCACAGATACGCAGTATTTT.

The J gene is TRBJ1-1, the V gene TRBV19, with TRBD1 matching 10 bases. Germline trimming cut 5 bases from V and 5 bases from J; bases unmatched to any gene: 17. The CDR3 is made up of 18 amino acids. The germline V gene encodes CDR1 LNHDA and CDR2 SQIVND (reference sequence). CDR3 protein: CASSSGLGQGPSGTEAFF. As DNA, the CDR3 is TGTGCCAGTAGTTCGGGGTTGGGACAGGGGCCGTCGGGGACTGAAGCTTTCTTT.

The table lists this clone with a few counts. The J gene is TRBJ1-2, the V gene TRBV9, with 8 positions matching TRBD1. With V trimmed by 4 bases and J by 4 bases, 9 bases remained unmatched. Per germline, CDR1 SGDLS and CDR2 YYNGEE. This CDR3 contains 15 residues. CDR3 residues: CASSLGQGGFYGYTF. The CDR3 nucleotides read TGTGCCAGCAGCCTAGGACAGGGTGGATTCTATGGCTACACCTTC.

This chain joins TRBV14 and TRBJ2-7; D might be TRBD1 (6 bases). The V and J ends lost 3 bases and 0 bases respectively, with 15 bases between them. The germline CDR1 and CDR2 sequences are SGHDN and FVKESK. The CDR3 runs to 16 residues. CDR3 protein: CASSHRTALSSYEQYF. The CDR3 nucleotides are TGTGCCAGCAGCCACAGGACAGCCCTGAGCTCCTACGAGCAGTACTTC.

V and J are TRBV30 and TRBJ2-1; 10 bases agree with TRBD2. Trimming at V came to 3 bases and at J to 3 bases, leaving 8 bases not matched to a gene. CDR3 size: 16 residues. Per germline, CDR1 GTSNPN and CDR2 SVGIG (reference sequence). CDR3 protein: CAWRRSSGGHYNEQFF. In DNA form, the CDR3 reads TGTGCCTGGAGGAGGTCTAGCGGGGGCCACTACAATGAGCAGTTCTTC.

This clone was picked up a small number of times. This chain connects TRBV4-1 to TRBJ1-3; D is unresolved. The V gene's germline CDR1 is MGHRA and CDR2 YSYEKL. V was clipped by 1 base and J by 8 bases, with 12 bases between them. The CDR3 length is 14 residues. The CDR3 nucleotides are TGCGCCAGCAGCCAAGGGTGGACGGGCTACACCATATATTTT. Translated: CASSQGWTGYTIYF.

This chain uses TRBV6-6 with TRBJ1-1; 7 bases are shared with TRBD1. This CDR3 has 14 residues. The ends lost 7 bases at V and 1 base at J; junction bases unmatched: 6. Germline values: CDR1 MNHNY, CDR2 SVGAGI (reference sequence). This CDR3 is CASNRQGANTEAFF. Here the CDR3 DNA reads TGTGCCAGCAACCGACAGGGAGCGAACACTGAAGCTTTCTTT.

The chain uses TRBV28 and TRBJ1-5; TRBD1 aligns across 7 bases. V trimming: 6 bases; J trimming: 4 bases; junction bases outside the gene matches: 15. The germline gives CDR1 MDHEN, CDR2 SYDVKM. The CDR3 runs to 17 residues. The CDR3 DNA is TGTGCCAGCAGGCCCCTATCCTTGATACAGGGGAATCAGCCCCAGCATTTT. Protein sequence: CASRPLSLIQGNQPQHF.

This clone came up a few times. The chain recombines TRBV7-6 with TRBJ1-6, with TRBD1 identical over 8 bases. Germline V gene data show CDR1 as SGHVS and CDR2 as FNYEAQ. The CDR3 sequence is 14 residues long. After removal of 5 bases from V and 6 bases from J, the junction contained 3 bases not matched to a gene. CDR3 residues: CASSPGQGNSPLHF. CDR3 DNA: TGTGCCAGCAGCCCTGGACAGGGTAATTCACCCCTCCACTTT.

This clone occurred once. The chain uses TRBV2 and TRBJ1-4; weak D call: TRBD1 (6 bases). The CDR3 extends over 17 amino acids. From germline, CDR1 is SNHLY and CDR2 FYNNEI. Trimming cost V 4 bases and J 8 bases, with 23 bases left between them. The CDR3 nucleotides read TGTGCCAGCAGTGCACCATCCGGGGGGCAATGGGAGGAAAAACTGTTTTTT. This codes for CASSAPSGGQWEEKLFF.

This clone was seen just once. The rearrangement joins TRBV2 to TRBJ1-3; D may be TRBD1 (6 bases). The CDR3 runs 14 residues. V gave up 4 bases and J gave up 6 bases, with 13 bases separating them. Germline lookup yields CDR1 SNHLY and CDR2 FYNNEI. CDR3 residues: CASSGTGSVNTIYF. The DNA for the CDR3 is TGTGCCAGCAGTGGTACAGGGTCGGTAAACACCATATATTTT.

The chain employs TRBV25-1 and TRBJ2-5; 8 bases align to TRBD1. The CDR3 loop spans 15 amino acids. V lost 0 bases to trimming and J lost 4 bases; unmatched junction nucleotides: 4. Germline CDR1 reads MGHDK; CDR2 reads SYGVNS. CDR3 region: CASSEYKGTGETQYF. As DNA, the CDR3 is TGTGCCAGCAGTGAATATAAAGGGACAGGAGAGACCCAGTACTTC.

V gene TRBV25-1 combines with J gene TRBJ1-1, with a weak D call TRBD1 (6 bases). Germline values: CDR1 MGHDK, CDR2 SYGVNS. CDR3 size: 13 residues. Trimming cost V 2 bases and J 6 bases, with 10 bases left between them. CDR3 sequence: CASSEAGTSEAFF. CDR3 nucleotide sequence: TGTGCCAGCAGTGAAGCCGGGACATCTGAAGCTTTCTTT.

The rearrangement uses TRBV4-1 and TRBJ2-1; D call uncertain. Trimming removed 0 bases at V and 7 bases at J, with 7 bases between. There are 13 residues in the CDR3. Germline V gene data show CDR1 as MGHRA and CDR2 as YSYEKL. CDR3 DNA sequence: TGCGCCAGCAGCCAAGATACAGAAAATGAGCAGTTCTTC. Translated: CASSQDTENEQFF.